The clone carrying this T cell receptor beta chain was observed a few times. The source of the sample is a study of blood T cell repertoires in COVID-19. Each exposed participant met a COVID-19 case in the 2 weeks preceding study entry. In the original workflow: How many nucleated cells were present was estimated from reference gene primer amplification. Clones were read by immunoSEQ multiplex PCR, and TCRdb kept only the in-frame ones, dropping some. V and J calls plus clone size are reproduced from that table; the DNA served to infer D and trimming. The data contain some 300,000 clones, 85% to 95% of them singletons. Per germline, CDR1 ENHRY and CDR2 SYGVKD. Trimming removed 4 bases from V and 2 bases from J, with 11 bases in between. The length of the CDR3 is 14 residues.

The V call is TRBV10-3, the J call TRBJ1-1; D might be TRBD1 (5 bases). The sequence was collected from a woman aged 25 to 39 who had been exposed to COVID-19. The sequencing sample was made of PBMCs or T cells enriched from blood (not recorded which). The DNA of the CDR3 is TGTGCCATCAGTGGCTGGGGCGTTAACACTGAAGCTTTCTTT. This codes for CAISGWGVNTEAFF.